Listed below are T cell receptor beta chains from one sample, sequenced in a study of response to subunit inactivated influenza vaccine. TCRdb fed the RT-PCR reads into MiXCR, producing one record per CDR3 protein. The sample lists 400,000 to 550,000 distinct CDR3 sequences, over 25% occurring once. The sequenced sample was CD4+ T cells sorted from PBMCs, obtained roughly 5 days after vaccination. The receptors originated from a man aged 50-59 years who received an inactivated influenza vaccine. Both conserved end residues are part of each CDR3. D genes are given only for firm matches. Some rows have no size entry. The others give once, few or many, or a class for an expanded clone.

CDR3 protein,CDR3 DNA,J gene,D gene,V gene,clone size
CASRAGTLNTGELFF,TGTGCCAGCAGAGCCGGGACACTCAACACCGGGGAGCTGTTTTTT,TRBJ2-2,.,TRBV7-9,few
CASSLFEGGLEQYF,TGTGCCAGCAGCTTATTCGAGGGAGGGCTCGAGCAGTACTTC,TRBJ2-7,TRBD2,TRBV11-2,few
CASSLVGASGSYNEQFF,TGTGCCAGCAGCTTAGTAGGAGCTAGCGGTTCCTACAATGAGCAGTTCTTC,TRBJ2-1,TRBD2,TRBV7-2,few
CASRAGTGAADTQYF,TGTGCCAGCAGAGCCGGGACAGGGGCAGCAGATACGCAGTATTTT,TRBJ2-3,TRBD1,TRBV2,.
CASSYRGRANTGELFF,TGCGCCAGCAGCTACCGGGGCAGAGCGAACACCGGGGAGCTGTTTTTT,TRBJ2-2,.,TRBV5-1,few
CASSQVFGSGATGELFF,TGTGCCAGCAGCCAAGTTTTTGGTAGCGGAGCCACCGGGGAGCTGTTTTTT,TRBJ2-2,.,TRBV14,.
CATSRAPGTGQYF,TGTGCCACCAGCAGAGCACCCGGGACAGGGCAGTACTTC,TRBJ2-7,TRBD1,TRBV15,.
CASSLARQGNEQYF,TGCGCCAGCAGCTTGGCGAGACAGGGGAACGAGCAGTACTTC,TRBJ2-7,TRBD1,TRBV5-1,few
CSATGGTNEKLFF,TGCAGTGCTACAGGGGGAACTAATGAAAAACTGTTTTTT,TRBJ1-4,TRBD1,TRBV20-1,few
CAISRGLAGGPGDTQYF,TGTGCCATCAGTAGGGGACTAGCGGGGGGGCCCGGAGATACGCAGTATTTT,TRBJ2-3,TRBD2,TRBV10-3,many
CASSPDRASAEAFF,TGTGCCAGCAGCCCCGACAGGGCGTCGGCTGAAGCTTTCTTT,TRBJ1-1,TRBD1,TRBV7-9,few
CSASSGGVGEKLFF,TGCAGTGCTAGCTCGGGAGGGGTGGGTGAAAAACTGTTTTTT,TRBJ1-4,.,TRBV20-1,few
CASSYSRQKGNYGYTF,TGTGCCAGCAGTTACTCGAGGCAAAAGGGGAACTATGGCTACACCTTC,TRBJ1-2,.,TRBV6-2/TRBV6-3,once
CSATRGRGWVDEQFF,TGCAGTGCCACCCGGGGCAGGGGATGGGTAGATGAGCAGTTCTTC,TRBJ2-1,.,TRBV20-1,.
CASSIFAGGLTDTQYF,TGTGCCAGTAGTATATTTGCGGGGGGCCTCACAGATACGCAGTATTTT,TRBJ2-3,TRBD2,TRBV19,once
CASTQDRVYGYTF,TGTGCCAGCACCCAGGACAGAGTCTATGGCTACACCTTC,TRBJ1-2,.,TRBV28,few
CSASDGGETQYF,TGCAGTGCTAGTGACGGCGGAGAGACCCAGTACTTC,TRBJ2-5,.,TRBV20-1,.
CSARQGETQYF,TGCAGTGCACGACAGGGAGAGACCCAGTACTTC,TRBJ2-5,TRBD1,TRBV20-1,few
CAAAQGPTETQYF,TGTGCGGCAGCGCAGGGACCCACAGAGACCCAGTACTTC,TRBJ2-5,.,TRBV15,.
CASSYPGISYNEQFF,TGTGCCAGCAGTTACCCAGGAATATCCTACAATGAGCAGTTCTTC,TRBJ2-1,.,TRBV6-2/TRBV6-3,few
CASSLFQGETQYF,TGTGCCAGCAGCTTGTTTCAGGGGGAGACCCAGTACTTC,TRBJ2-5,.,TRBV5-6,few
CASSHRKAGENTGELFF,TGTGCCAGCAGCCATAGGAAAGCGGGAGAGAACACCGGGGAGCTGTTTTTT,TRBJ2-2,TRBD2,TRBV5-5,few
CASRTGANQPQHF,TGTGCCAGCAGGACAGGCGCCAATCAGCCCCAGCATTTT,TRBJ1-5,.,TRBV12-3/TRBV12-4,.
CASSLGGAFDQPQHF,TGTGCCAGCAGCTTGGGAGGGGCGTTTGATCAGCCCCAGCATTTT,TRBJ1-5,.,TRBV5-5,.
CASSQVKGYEQYF,TGTGCCAGCAGCCAAGTCAAGGGCTACGAGCAGTACTTC,TRBJ2-7,.,TRBV3-1,few
CASTNPGTGGVEQYF,TGTGCCAGCACTAATCCCGGGACAGGGGGCGTCGAGCAGTACTTC,TRBJ2-7,TRBD1,TRBV6-1,.
CASSLGDREGYTF,TGTGCCAGCAGTTTAGGAGACAGGGAGGGCTACACCTTC,TRBJ1-2,TRBD1,TRBV28,few
CASSLRGDGNTIYF,TGTGCCAGCAGCTTGAGGGGAGATGGAAACACCATATATTTT,TRBJ1-3,.,TRBV5-6,.
CASSLAELAGGYEQYF,TGCGCCAGCAGCTTGGCCGAACTAGCGGGAGGCTACGAGCAGTACTTC,TRBJ2-7,TRBD2,TRBV5-1,few
CSAIPGLLSQPQHF,TGCAGTGCCATCCCGGGACTTCTTTCTCAGCCCCAGCATTTT,TRBJ1-5,.,TRBV20-1,.
CASSQSWGLWASYGYTF,TGTGCCAGCAGCCAGTCCTGGGGGCTATGGGCGAGCTATGGCTACACCTTC,TRBJ1-2,.,TRBV4-2,many
CASSRGTSGGRARYF,TGTGCCAGCAGCCGAGGGACTAGCGGGGGCCGGGCCCGGTATTTT,TRBJ2-3,TRBD2,TRBV3-1,.
CASSPAGWRSSSYNEQFF,TGTGCCAGCAGCCCGGCCGGGTGGCGGTCGAGCTCCTACAATGAGCAGTTCTTC,TRBJ2-1,.,TRBV28,.
CASSKEGRSTSTDTQYF,TGTGCCAGCAGCAAAGAGGGGCGAAGTACTAGCACAGATACGCAGTATTTT,TRBJ2-3,.,TRBV3-1,.
CASSWGLPSTDTQYF,TGCGCCAGCAGCTGGGGACTTCCTAGCACAGATACGCAGTATTTT,TRBJ2-3,.,TRBV5-1,few
CASSLAPGDTGELFF,TGTGCCAGCAGCTTAGCTCCAGGGGACACCGGGGAGCTGTTTTTT,TRBJ2-2,.,TRBV7-9,.
CASSVRALNEKLFF,TGTGCCAGCAGTGTCCGGGCCTTAAATGAAAAACTGTTTTTT,TRBJ1-4,.,TRBV12-3/TRBV12-4,few
CAISEFMEDAEAFF,TGTGCCATCAGTGAGTTTATGGAAGACGCTGAAGCTTTCTTT,TRBJ1-1,.,TRBV10-3,few
CAISESSRYRAVKDTQYF,TGTGCCATCAGTGAAAGTTCCAGGTACAGGGCGGTGAAGGATACGCAGTATTTT,TRBJ2-3,.,TRBV10-3,many
CASSLVFWEETQYF,TGTGCCAGCAGCTTAGTTTTCTGGGAAGAGACCCAGTACTTC,TRBJ2-5,.,TRBV7-2,few
CAWSPGTGGFINTEAFF,TGTGCCTGGAGTCCCGGGACAGGGGGCTTTATTAACACTGAAGCTTTCTTT,TRBJ1-1,TRBD1,TRBV30,.